Following are 10 T cell receptor beta chains from one sample sequenced in a study of shared clonotypes between healthy human individuals. Profiled with immunoSEQ multiplex PCR; TCRdb holds only in-frame clones, not every one. This table holds some 630,000 clones, roughly 78% found once. Sequenced: memory CD4+ T cells sorted from blood. Subset defined: CD45RA-negative fraction. All receptors derive from a woman under 40 in good health.

This clone was recorded a few times. J is TRBJ1-2 and V is TRBV9; 10 bases map to TRBD1. The germline CDR1 and CDR2 sequences are SGDLS and YYNGEE. V lost 5 bases and J lost 2; bases outside the gene matches: 6. The CDR3 extends over 15 amino acids. This CDR3 is CASSKTGGENYGYTF. CDR3 in DNA: TGTGCCAGCAGTAAGACAGGGGGCGAAAACTATGGCTACACCTTC.

The rearrangement uses TRBV28 and TRBJ2-1, with TRBD2 identical over 14 bases. CDR3 size: 17 residues. The ends lost 10 bases at V and 3 bases at J; junction bases unmatched: 11. The germline V gene encodes CDR1 MDHEN and CDR2 SYDVKM. CDR3: CATGLAGGRRYYNEQFF. CDR3 DNA sequence: TGTGCCACAGGACTAGCGGGAGGAAGGAGATACTACAATGAGCAGTTCTTC.

The chain uses TRBV5-4 and TRBJ2-5; 9 bases are shared with TRBD2. Trimming cost V 0 bases and J 5 bases; bases outside gene matches: 11. Looked up from germline, CDR1 is SGHNT and CDR2 is YYREEE (reference sequence). The CDR3 is 17 residues long. The CDR3 DNA follows: TGTGCCAGCAGCTTGGAGGCGGGAGGGCTCGAAGGGGAGACCCAGTACTTC. This translates into CASSLEAGGLEGETQYF.

The chain links TRBV11-2 to TRBJ2-1; D is tentatively TRBD1 or TRBD2 (6 bases each). The ends were cut back, 2 bases at V and 7 bases at J, with 18 bases in the middle. This CDR3 contains 16 residues. The germline V gene has CDR1 SGHAT and CDR2 FQNNGV. CDR3 protein: CASSLIGGPLGNEQFF. The DNA of the CDR3 is TGTGCCAGCAGCTTAATCGGGGGCCCACTAGGGAATGAGCAGTTCTTC.

This clone has more than one count but fewer than ten. The chain uses TRBV5-6 and TRBJ2-7, with D uncertain. This CDR3 has 14 amino acids. The germline V and J ends were trimmed by 2 bases and 7 bases, with 16 bases remaining between them. The V gene's germline CDR1 is SGHDT and CDR2 YYEEEE. The CDR3 sequence: CASSLGSPANEQYF. In DNA, the CDR3 is TGTGCCAGCAGCTTAGGATCGCCCGCTAATGAGCAGTACTTC.

Details on this clone: Other DNA sequences in this sample translate to the same CDR3. CDR3 nucleotide sequence: TGCGCCAGCAGCTCCGGGACAGGGGGAACCGGGGAGCTGTTTTTT. Translating gives CASSSGTGGTGELFF. J is TRBJ2-2 and V is TRBV5-1, with TRBD1 matching over 11 bases. Germline assignment: CDR1 SGHRS and CDR2 YFSETQ. The length of the CDR3 is 15 residues. V trimming: 3 bases; J trimming: 5 bases; junction bases outside the gene matches: 3.

This clone was recorded only once. The V and J genes are TRBV4-1 and TRBJ2-6, with 9 bases that match TRBD1. The trim removed 1 base at V and 0 bases at J, leaving 4 bases unmatched. The CDR3 is 18 amino acids. CDR1 is MGHRA and CDR2 is YSYEKL in the germline V gene. The CDR3 coding sequence is TGCGCCAGCAGCCAAGCCCGGGACAGGGACTCTGGGGCCAACGTCCTGACTTTC. This translates into CASSQARDRDSGANVLTF.

The chain combines TRBV2 with TRBJ2-7; no reliable D call. The CDR3 is made up of 13 amino acids. Trimming stripped 5 bases from V and 5 bases from J, with 13 bases between. Germline V gene data show CDR1 as SNHLY and CDR2 as FYNNEI. CDR3 coding DNA: TGTGCCAGCAGTTATGGGTTTGGGGACGAGCAGTACTTC. Its protein product is CASSYGFGDEQYF.

The J gene is TRBJ2-3, the V gene TRBV28; perhaps TRBD2 as D (6 bases). This CDR3 contains 13 residues. Germline V gene sequence: CDR1 MDHEN, CDR2 SYDVKM. Trimming took 3 bases from V and 5 from J, leaving 9 bases between them. This CDR3 is CASSLLGGDTQYF. Here the CDR3 DNA reads TGTGCCAGCAGTTTGCTCGGGGGAGATACGCAGTATTTT.

DNA of the CDR3: TGTGCCAGCAGTGAAACCCTAGCCGAGTACTCCTACGAGCAGTACTTC. Translating it yields CASSETLAEYSYEQYF. The chain employs TRBV2 and TRBJ2-7; perhaps TRBD2 as D (5 bases). Germline CDR1 reads SNHLY; CDR2 reads FYNNEI. This CDR3 is 16 amino acids long. V was pared by 2 bases and J by 0 bases, with 14 bases between.